The source of this T cell receptor beta chain is a study of cytomegalovirus exposure and HLA in healthy donors. Overall study findings and caveats: TCR beta chains numbering roughly 150 were designated cytomegalovirus-associated. An apparent linkage of common viral pathogens to several of the most significant clusters emerged in a later analysis.

Primers included in the PCR were 60 Vbeta and 13 Jbeta primers. Profiling relied on immunoSEQ multiplex PCR, and the TCRdb table lists in-frame clones only, not all of them. Of about 160,000 clones detected, roughly 84% appear once; the ten largest clones hold more than 0.35%. Concerning this clone: Its matching antigen is unknown.

The sequence came from a boy younger than 10 in good health and CMV-seronegative. The specimen was PBMCs.

CDR3: CASSLDAGRLGMQFF. The CDR3, as DNA: TGCGCCAGCAGCTTGGATGCGGGGCGGCTGGGAATGCAGTTCTTC. The rearrangement uses TRBV5-1 and TRBJ2-1, with D possibly being TRBD2 (6 bases). This CDR3 has 15 amino acids. CDR1 and CDR2 (germline): SGHRS, YFSETQ. The V end lost 0 bases, the J end lost 12 bases, and 19 bases lay between the germline ends.